This TCR beta chain was obtained from a study of chemoradiotherapy in HPV16-positive cancers. Study-wide background: Functional T-cell assays on two HPV16-positive patients' cells defined candidate HPV-specific clones and common TCR motifs. Findings of the study overall: HPV-responsive T-cell expansion during chemoradiotherapy was linked to improved recurrence-free survival in HPV16-positive patients. The functional HPV-specific definition rests on just a couple of HPV16-positive patients. Candidate HPV-specific clones and E7-related TCR motifs grew in tumor during treatment.

Assay: immunoSEQ multiplex PCR; the TCRdb copy retains only in-frame clones and omits some. The top ten clones hold around 4% of a sample with roughly 34,000 clones, roughly 77% of them seen once. This clone has more than one count but fewer than ten. The antigen is undetermined. The CDR3 has 15 residues. Germline CDR1 reads MNHNY; CDR2 reads SVGAGI (reference sequence). V shed 5 bases, J shed 3 bases, and the junction held 0 bases outside the gene matches. The specimen was blood, collected from a patient who underwent chemoradiotherapy. This chain joins TRBV6-6 and TRBJ2-2, with 13 positions matching TRBD2. This clonotype was obtained from a human donor with HPV-associated anogenital cancer. CDR3 sequence (DNA): TGTGCCAGCAGTACTAGCGGGGGGGACACCGGGGAGCTGTTTTTT. This codes for CASSTSGGDTGELFF.